This T cell receptor (beta chain) comes out of a study of chemoradiotherapy in HPV16-positive cancers (dated by TCRdb to the early 2020s). Study-wide context: Functional T-cell assays on cells from a couple of HPV16-positive patients defined candidate HPV-specific T-cell clones and common TCR motifs. Whether T-cell immunity against the HPV oncoproteins E6 and E7 changes during chemoradiotherapy and whether survival is affected by this immunity were examined in the study. Next, the candidate HPV-specific TCRs and motifs were followed in TCR repertoires from over 85 patients with HPV-related cancers. Beyond this particular receptor, the publication reports: Among HPV16-positive patients, expansion of HPV-responsive T cells during chemoradiotherapy was associated with better recurrence-free survival. Only a couple of HPV16-positive patients were used to derive the functional definition of HPV-specific T cells, and the survival association was reported for HPV16-positive patients. Expansion of candidate HPV-specific clones and E7-related TCR motifs was observed in the tumor microenvironment during treatment, whereas no such expansion was observed for non-HPV-specific T cells.

Turning to this clone: Its antigen remains undetermined. Base qualities are not at hand, and no much larger clone is one base apart.

Because repertoires were sampled repeatedly during chemoradiotherapy, clonal expansion in the tumor microenvironment could be followed. The library was generated by the immunoSEQ multiplex PCR assay. Not all clones reach the TCRdb copy of this immuneACCESS table, which keeps in-frame sequences only. Checked studies attribute under half of the gap to unresolved V genes and leave the rest unexplained. In this sample the table shows about 66,000 clones, around nine tenths of which occur a single time. 4.2% of the sample is taken by the ten largest. From the cysteine up to the phenylalanine, the CDR3 has a length of 13 residues. Of the read, only the CDR3 DNA is kept; its 39 bases are in frame from base 1. Germline trimming amounts to 1 base on V and 3 bases on J, with 2 as the count of junction bases outside the gene matches. From the germline V gene, CDR1 is SQVTM and CDR2 is ANQGSEA.

The rearranged chain carries TRBV29-1 and TRBJ2-7; 8 middle bases align to TRBD2. The source was blood, collected from a patient who underwent chemoradiotherapy. This sequence was found in a human donor with HPV-associated anogenital cancer. At the DNA level, the sequence is TGCAGCGTTGAAGGCGGGGGGTACTACGAGCAGTACTTC. Translated, it reads CSVEGGGYYEQYF.